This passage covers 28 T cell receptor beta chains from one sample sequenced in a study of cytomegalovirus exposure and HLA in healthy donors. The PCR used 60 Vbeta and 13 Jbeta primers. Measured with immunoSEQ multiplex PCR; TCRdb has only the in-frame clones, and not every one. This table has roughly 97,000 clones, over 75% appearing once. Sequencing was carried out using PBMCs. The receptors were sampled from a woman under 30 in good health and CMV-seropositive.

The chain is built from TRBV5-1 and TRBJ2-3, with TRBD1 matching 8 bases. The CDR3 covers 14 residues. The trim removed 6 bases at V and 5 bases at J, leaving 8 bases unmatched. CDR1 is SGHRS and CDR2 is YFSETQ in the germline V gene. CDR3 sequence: CASKLGQGGDTQYF. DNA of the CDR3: TGCGCCAGCAAGCTCGGACAGGGTGGAGATACGCAGTATTTT.

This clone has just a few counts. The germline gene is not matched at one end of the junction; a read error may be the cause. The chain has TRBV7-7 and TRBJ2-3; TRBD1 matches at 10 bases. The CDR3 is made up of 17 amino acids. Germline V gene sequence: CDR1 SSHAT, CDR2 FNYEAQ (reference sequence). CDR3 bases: TGTGCTAGCAGCTTACCAAGGGACAGGGGTAGCACAGATACGCAGTATTTT. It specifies CASSLPRDRGSTDTQYF. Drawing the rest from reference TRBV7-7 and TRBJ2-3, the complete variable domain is GAGVSQSPRYKVTKRGQDVTLRCDPISSHATLYWYQQALGQGPEFLTYFNYEAQPDKSGLPSDRFSAERPEGSISTLTIQRTEQRDSAMYRCASSLPRDRGSTDTQYFGPGTRLTVL.

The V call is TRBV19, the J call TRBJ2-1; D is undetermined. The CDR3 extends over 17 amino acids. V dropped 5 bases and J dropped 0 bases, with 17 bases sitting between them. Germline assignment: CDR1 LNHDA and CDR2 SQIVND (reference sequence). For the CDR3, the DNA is TGTGCCAGTAGTCTTTTCGGTCCGGTTAACTCCTACAATGAGCAGTTCTTC. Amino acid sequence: CASSLFGPVNSYNEQFF. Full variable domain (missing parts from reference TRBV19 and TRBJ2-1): DGGITQSPKYLFRKEGQNVTLSCEQNLNHDAMYWYRQDPGQGLRLIYYSQIVNDFQKGDIAEGYSVSREKKESFPLTVTSAQKNPTAFYLCASSLFGPVNSYNEQFFGPGTRLTVL.

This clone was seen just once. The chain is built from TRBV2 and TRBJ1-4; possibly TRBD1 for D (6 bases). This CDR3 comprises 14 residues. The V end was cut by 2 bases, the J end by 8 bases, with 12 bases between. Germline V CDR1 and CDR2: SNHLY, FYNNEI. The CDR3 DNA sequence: TGTGCCAGCAGTGAATACAGGGAGGGAGAAAAACTGTTTTTT. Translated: CASSEYREGEKLFF. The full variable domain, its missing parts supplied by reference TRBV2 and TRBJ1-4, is EPEVTQTPSHQVTQMGQEVILRCVPISNHLYFYWYRQILGQKVEFLVSFYNNEISEKSEIFDDQFSVERPDGSNFTLKIRSTKLEDSAMYFCASSEYREGEKLFFGSGTQLSVL.

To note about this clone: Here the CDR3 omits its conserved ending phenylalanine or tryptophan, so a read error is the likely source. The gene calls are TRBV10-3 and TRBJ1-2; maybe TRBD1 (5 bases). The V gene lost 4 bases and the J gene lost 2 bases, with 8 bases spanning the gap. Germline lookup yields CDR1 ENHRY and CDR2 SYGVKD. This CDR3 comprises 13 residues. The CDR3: CAISGDRNYGYTV. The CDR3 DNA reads TGTGCCATCAGTGGTGACAGAAACTATGGCTACACCGTC.

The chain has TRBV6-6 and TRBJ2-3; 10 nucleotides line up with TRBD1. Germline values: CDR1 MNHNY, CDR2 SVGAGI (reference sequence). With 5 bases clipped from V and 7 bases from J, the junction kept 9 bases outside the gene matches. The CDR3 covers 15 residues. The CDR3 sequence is CASSPQTGGSNTQYF. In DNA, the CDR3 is TGTGCCAGCAGTCCCCAGACAGGGGGCTCAAATACGCAGTATTTT.

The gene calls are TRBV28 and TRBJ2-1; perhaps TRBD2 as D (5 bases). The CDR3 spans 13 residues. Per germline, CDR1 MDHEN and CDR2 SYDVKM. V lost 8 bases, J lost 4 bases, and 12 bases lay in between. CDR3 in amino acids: CASGEERYNEQFF. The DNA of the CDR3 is TGTGCCAGCGGCGAGGAGCGGTACAATGAGCAGTTCTTC.

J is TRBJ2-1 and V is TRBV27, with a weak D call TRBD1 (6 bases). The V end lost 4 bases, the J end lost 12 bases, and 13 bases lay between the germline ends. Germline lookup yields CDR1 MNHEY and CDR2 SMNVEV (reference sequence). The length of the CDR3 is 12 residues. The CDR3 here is CASSSQGGVQFF. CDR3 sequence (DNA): TGTGCCAGCAGTTCACAGGGTGGGGTGCAGTTCTTC.

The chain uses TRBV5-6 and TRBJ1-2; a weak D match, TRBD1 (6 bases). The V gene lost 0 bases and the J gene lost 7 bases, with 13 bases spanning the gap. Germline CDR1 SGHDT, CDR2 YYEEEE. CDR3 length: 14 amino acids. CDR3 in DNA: TGTGCCAGCAGCTTGGGCAGGGGTCAGGGTGGCTACACCTTC. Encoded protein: CASSLGRGQGGYTF.

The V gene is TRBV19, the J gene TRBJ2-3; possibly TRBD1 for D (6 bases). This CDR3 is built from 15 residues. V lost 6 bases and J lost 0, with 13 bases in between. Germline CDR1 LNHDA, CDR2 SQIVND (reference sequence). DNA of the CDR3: TGTGCCAGTAGGGAGACAGGCCCTAGCACAGATACGCAGTATTTT. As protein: CASRETGPSTDTQYF.

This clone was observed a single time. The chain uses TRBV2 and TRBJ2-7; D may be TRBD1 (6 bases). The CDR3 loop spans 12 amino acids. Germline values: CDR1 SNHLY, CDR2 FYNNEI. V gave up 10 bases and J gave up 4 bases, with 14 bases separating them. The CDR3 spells CATQRTEYEQYF. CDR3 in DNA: TGTGCCACCCAGAGGACAGAGTACGAGCAGTACTTC.

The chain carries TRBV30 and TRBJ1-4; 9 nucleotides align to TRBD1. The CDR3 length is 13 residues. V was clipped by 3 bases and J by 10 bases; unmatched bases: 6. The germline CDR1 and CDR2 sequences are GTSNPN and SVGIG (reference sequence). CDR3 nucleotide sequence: TGTGCCTGGAGCAACGACAGGGGGGGAAAACTGTTTTTT. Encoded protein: CAWSNDRGGKLFF.

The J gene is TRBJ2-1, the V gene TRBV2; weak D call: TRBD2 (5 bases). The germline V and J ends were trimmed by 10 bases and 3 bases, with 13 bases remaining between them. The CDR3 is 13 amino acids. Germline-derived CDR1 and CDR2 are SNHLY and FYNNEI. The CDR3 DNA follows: TGTGCCAACGGGCGAGGAGGCTACAATGAGCAGTTCTTC. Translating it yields CANGRGGYNEQFF. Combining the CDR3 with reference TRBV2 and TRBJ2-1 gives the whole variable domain EPEVTQTPSHQVTQMGQEVILRCVPISNHLYFYWYRQILGQKVEFLVSFYNNEISEKSEIFDDQFSVERPDGSNFTLKIRSTKLEDSAMYFCANGRGGYNEQFFGPGTRLTVL.

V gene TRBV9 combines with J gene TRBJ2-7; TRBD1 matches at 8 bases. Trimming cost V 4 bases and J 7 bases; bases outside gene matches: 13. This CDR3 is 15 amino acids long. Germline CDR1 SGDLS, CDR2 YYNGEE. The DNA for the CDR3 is TGTGCCAGCAGCACCCACGAGACAGGGGCGTGGGAGCAGTACTTC. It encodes CASSTHETGAWEQYF. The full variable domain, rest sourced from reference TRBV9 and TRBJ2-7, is DSGVTQTPKHLITATGQRVTLRCSPRSGDLSVYWYQQSLDQGLQFLIQYYNGEERAKGNILERFSAQQFPDLHSELNLSSLELGDSALYFCASSTHETGAWEQYFGPGTRLTVT.

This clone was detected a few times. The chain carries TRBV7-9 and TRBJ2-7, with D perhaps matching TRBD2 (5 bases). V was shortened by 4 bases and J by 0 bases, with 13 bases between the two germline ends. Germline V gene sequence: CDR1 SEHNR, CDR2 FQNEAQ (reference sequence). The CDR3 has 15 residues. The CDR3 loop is CASSSSVGSSYEQYF. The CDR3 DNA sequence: TGTGCCAGCAGCTCCTCGGTAGGGAGCTCCTACGAGCAGTACTTC.

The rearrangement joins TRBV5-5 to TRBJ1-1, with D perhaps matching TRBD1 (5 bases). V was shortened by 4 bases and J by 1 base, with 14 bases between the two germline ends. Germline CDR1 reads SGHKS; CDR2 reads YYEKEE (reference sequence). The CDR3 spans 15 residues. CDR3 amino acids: CASSVRRGGNTEAFF. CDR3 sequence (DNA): TGTGCCAGCAGCGTTCGGAGGGGCGGGAACACTGAAGCTTTCTTT.

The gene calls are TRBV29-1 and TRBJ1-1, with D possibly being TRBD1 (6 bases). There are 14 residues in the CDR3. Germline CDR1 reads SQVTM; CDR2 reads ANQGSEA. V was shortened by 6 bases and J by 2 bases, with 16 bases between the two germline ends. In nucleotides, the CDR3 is TGCAGCGTCTACCAGGGGCTAGGAAACACTGAAGCTTTCTTT. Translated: CSVYQGLGNTEAFF.

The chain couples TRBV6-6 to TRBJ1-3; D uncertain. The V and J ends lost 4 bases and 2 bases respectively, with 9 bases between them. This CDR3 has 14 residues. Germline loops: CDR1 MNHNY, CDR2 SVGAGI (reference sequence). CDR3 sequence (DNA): TGTGCCAGCAGTTTCGGTGTAACTGGAAACACCATATATTTT. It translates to CASSFGVTGNTIYF.

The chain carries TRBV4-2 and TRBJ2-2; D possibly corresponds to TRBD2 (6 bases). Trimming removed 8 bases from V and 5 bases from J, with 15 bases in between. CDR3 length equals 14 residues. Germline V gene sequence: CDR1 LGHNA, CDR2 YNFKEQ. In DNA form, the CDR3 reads TGTGCCAGCGGGTGGGACTTTGAAACCGGGGAGCTGTTTTTT. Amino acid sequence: CASGWDFETGELFF.

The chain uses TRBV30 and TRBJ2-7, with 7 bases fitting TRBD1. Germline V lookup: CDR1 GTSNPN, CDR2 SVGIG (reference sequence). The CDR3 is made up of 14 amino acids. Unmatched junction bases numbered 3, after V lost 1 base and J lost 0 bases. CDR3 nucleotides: TGTGCCTGGAGTGCCGCAGGGGGCTCCTACGAGCAGTACTTC. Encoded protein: CAWSAAGGSYEQYF.

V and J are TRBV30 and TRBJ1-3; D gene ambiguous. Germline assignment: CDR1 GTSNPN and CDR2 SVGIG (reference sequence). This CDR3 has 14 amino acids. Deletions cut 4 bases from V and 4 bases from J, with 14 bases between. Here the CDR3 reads CAWIRDGAGNTIYF. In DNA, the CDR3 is TGTGCCTGGATTAGAGACGGAGCGGGAAACACCATATATTTT.

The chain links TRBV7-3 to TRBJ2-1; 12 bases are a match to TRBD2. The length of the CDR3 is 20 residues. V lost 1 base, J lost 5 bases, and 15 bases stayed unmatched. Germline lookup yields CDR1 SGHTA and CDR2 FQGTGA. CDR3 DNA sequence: TGTGCCAGCAGCTTAATCGTGCCCCTAGCGGGAGGGCCGGGGGACAATGAGCAGTTCTTC. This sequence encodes CASSLIVPLAGGPGDNEQFF. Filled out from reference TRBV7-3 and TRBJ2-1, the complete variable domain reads GAGVSQTPSNKVTEKGKYVELRCDPISGHTALYWYRQSLGQGPEFLIYFQGTGAADDSGLPNDRFFAVRPEGSVSTLKIQRTERGDSAVYLCASSLIVPLAGGPGDNEQFFGPGTRLTVL.

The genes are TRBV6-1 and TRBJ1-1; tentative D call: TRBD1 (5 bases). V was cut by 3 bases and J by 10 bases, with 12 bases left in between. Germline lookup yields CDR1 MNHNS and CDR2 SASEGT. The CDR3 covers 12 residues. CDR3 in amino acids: CASSDRQLVAFF. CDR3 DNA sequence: TGTGCCAGCAGTGACCGACAGTTGGTAGCTTTCTTT.

The DNA of the CDR3 is TGTGCCAGCAGCTTAGGGCGGCAGTATGGCTACACCTTC. Its translation: CASSLGRQYGYTF. This chain links TRBV13 with TRBJ1-2; D remains ambiguous. Per the germline V gene, CDR1 is PRHDT and CDR2 is FYEKMQ (reference sequence). V dropped 0 bases and J dropped 5 bases, with 7 bases sitting between them. This CDR3 has 13 residues.

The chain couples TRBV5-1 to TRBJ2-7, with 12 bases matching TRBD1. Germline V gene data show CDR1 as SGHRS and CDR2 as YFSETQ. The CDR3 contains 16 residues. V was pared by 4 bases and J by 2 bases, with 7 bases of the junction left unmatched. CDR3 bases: TGCGCCAGCAGCACCCGCCGGGACAGGGGGCCCTACGAGCAGTACTTC. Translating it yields CASSTRRDRGPYEQYF.

The DNA for the CDR3 is TGTGCCCCCCCGAAGAGGAACACTGAAGCTTTCTTT. Translating it yields CAPPKRNTEAFF. The chain couples TRBV6-4 to TRBJ1-1; D uncertain. CDR1 is MRHNA and CDR2 is SNTAGT in the germline V gene. V dropped 11 bases and J dropped 1 base, with 11 bases sitting between them. The CDR3 has 12 residues.

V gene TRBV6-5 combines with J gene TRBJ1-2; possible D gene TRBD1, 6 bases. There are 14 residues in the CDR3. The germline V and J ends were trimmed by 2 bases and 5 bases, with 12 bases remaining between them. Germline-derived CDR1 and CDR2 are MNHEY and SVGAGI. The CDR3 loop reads CASSYGGPNYGYTF. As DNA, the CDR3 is TGTGCCAGCAGTTACGGGGGCCCGAATTATGGCTACACCTTC.

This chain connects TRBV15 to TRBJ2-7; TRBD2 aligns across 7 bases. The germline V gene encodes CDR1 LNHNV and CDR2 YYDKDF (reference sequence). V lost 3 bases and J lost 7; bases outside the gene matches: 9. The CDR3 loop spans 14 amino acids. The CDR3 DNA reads TGTGCCACCAGCAGTGGGCGGGAGCCGCGGGAGCAGTACTTC. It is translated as CATSSGREPREQYF.